This T cell receptor (beta chain) was identified in a study of cytomegalovirus exposure and HLA in healthy donors. Germline CDR1 LNHDA, CDR2 SQIVND (reference sequence). The CDR3 has 15 amino acids. V lost 4 bases and J lost 5, with 14 bases in between. The study's findings and limits: Rarity held for most TCR sequences, but there were some public TCRs that occurred in many donors. Specificity of a few CMV-associated chains for CMV antigens was verified in vitro. Later work found most CMV-associated TCR beta chains apparently HLA-restricted. Researchers counted 150 to 200 TCR beta chains as cytomegalovirus-associated.

The PCR was carried out with 60 Vbeta primers and 13 Jbeta primers. TCRdb's copy holds only in-frame clones and misses some; the assay was immunoSEQ multiplex PCR. This table has roughly 250,000 clones, roughly four fifths appearing once. Turning to this clone: As yet, its antigen is unknown.

The rearrangement joins TRBV19 to TRBJ2-2; possible D gene TRBD2, 6 bases. The sequencing input was PBMCs. The source is a woman between 40 and 50 years old in good health and CMV-seropositive. This CDR3 reads CASSTFAGGTGELFF. The CDR3 region has the DNA TGTGCCAGTAGTACTTTTGCCGGAGGGACCGGGGAGCTGTTTTTT. Using reference TRBV19 and TRBJ2-2 for the parts outside the CDR3, the full variable domain is DGGITQSPKYLFRKEGQNVTLSCEQNLNHDAMYWYRQDPGQGLRLIYYSQIVNDFQKGDIAEGYSVSREKKESFPLTVTSAQKNPTAFYLCASSTFAGGTGELFFGEGSRLTVL.